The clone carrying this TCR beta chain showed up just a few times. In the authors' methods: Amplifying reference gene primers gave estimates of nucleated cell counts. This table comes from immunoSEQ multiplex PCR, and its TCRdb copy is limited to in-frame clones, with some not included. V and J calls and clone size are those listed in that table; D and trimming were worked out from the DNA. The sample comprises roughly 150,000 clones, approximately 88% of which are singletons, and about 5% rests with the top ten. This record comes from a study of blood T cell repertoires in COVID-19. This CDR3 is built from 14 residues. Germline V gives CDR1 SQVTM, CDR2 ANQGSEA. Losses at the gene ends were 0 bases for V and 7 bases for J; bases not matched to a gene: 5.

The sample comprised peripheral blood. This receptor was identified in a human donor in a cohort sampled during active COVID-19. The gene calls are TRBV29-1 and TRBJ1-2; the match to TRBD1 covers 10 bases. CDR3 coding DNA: TGCAGCGTTGAAGATCTGGGGACAGGGGTTGGCTACACCTTC. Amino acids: CSVEDLGTGVGYTF.